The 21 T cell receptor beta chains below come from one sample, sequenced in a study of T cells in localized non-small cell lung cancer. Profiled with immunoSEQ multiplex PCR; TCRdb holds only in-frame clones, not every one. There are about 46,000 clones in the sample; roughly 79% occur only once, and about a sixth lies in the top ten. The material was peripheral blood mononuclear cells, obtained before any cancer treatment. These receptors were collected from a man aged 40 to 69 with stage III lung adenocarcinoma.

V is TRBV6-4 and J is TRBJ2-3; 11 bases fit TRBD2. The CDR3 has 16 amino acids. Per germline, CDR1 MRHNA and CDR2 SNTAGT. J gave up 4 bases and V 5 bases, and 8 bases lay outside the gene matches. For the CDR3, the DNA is TGTGCCAGCAGTAAAGGGACTAGCGGAATCGCAGATACGCAGTATTTT. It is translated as CASSKGTSGIADTQYF.

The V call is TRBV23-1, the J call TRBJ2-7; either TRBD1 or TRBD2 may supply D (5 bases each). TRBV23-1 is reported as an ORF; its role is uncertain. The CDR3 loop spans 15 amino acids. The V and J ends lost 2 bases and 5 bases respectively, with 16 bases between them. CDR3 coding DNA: TGCGCCAGCAGTCAACTCGGGGCATCCAAGGACGAGCAGTACTTC. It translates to CASSQLGASKDEQYF.

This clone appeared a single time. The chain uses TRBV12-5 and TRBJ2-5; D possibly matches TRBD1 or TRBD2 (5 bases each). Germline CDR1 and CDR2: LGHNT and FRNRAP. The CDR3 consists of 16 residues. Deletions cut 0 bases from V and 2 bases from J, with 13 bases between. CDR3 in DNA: TGTGCTAGTGGTTTGGTACTCTCGGGGCGTCAAGAGACCCAGTACTTC. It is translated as CASGLVLSGRQETQYF.

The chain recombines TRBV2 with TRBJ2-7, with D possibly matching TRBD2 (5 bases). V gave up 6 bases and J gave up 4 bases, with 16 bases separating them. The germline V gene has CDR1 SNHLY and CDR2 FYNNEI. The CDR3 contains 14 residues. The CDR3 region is CASREGPGGYEQYF. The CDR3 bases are TGTGCCAGCAGAGAGGGCCCAGGCGGGTACGAGCAGTACTTC.

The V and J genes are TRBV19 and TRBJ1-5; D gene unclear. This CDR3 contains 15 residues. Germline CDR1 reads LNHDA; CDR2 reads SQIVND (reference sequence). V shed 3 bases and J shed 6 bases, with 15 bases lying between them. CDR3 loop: CASSITAGNGQPQHF. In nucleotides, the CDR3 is TGTGCCAGTAGTATTACAGCGGGCAACGGTCAGCCCCAGCATTTT.

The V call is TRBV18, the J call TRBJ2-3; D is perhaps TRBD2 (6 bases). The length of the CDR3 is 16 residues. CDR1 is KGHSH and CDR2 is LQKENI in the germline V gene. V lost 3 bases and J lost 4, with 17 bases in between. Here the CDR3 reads CASSPSGGRGPDTQYF. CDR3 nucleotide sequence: TGTGCCAGCTCACCCTCCGGGGGAAGGGGTCCAGATACGCAGTATTTT.

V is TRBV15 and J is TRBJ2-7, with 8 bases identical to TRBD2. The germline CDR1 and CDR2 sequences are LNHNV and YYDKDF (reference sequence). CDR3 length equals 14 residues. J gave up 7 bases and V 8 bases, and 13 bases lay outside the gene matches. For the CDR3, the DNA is TGTGCCACCCAGCTTACCGGGAGGGGTGGAGAGCAGTACTTC. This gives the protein CATQLTGRGGEQYF.

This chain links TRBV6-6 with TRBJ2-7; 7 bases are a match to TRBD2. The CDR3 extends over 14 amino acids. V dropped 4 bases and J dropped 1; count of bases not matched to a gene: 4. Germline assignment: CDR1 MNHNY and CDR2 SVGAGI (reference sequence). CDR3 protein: CASSSLGGSYEQYF. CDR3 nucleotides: TGTGCCAGCAGTTCCCTGGGGGGGTCCTACGAGCAGTACTTC.

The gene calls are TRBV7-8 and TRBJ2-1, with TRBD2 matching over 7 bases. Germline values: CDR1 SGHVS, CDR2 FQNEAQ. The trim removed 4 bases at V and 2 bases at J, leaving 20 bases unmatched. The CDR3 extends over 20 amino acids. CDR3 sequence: CASSSAPSAGSTGPYNEQFF. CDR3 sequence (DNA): TGTGCCAGCAGCTCCGCCCCCTCAGCGGGGTCTACTGGACCCTACAATGAGCAGTTCTTC.

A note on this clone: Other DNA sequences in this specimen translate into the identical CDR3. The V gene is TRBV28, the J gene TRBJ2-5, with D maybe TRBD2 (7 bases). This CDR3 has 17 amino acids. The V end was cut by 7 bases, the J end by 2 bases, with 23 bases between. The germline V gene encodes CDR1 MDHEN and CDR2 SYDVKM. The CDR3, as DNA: TGTGCCAGCACCCTAGTAATTGGGGGAGGGGGGCAAGAGACCCAGTACTTC. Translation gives CASTLVIGGGGQETQYF.

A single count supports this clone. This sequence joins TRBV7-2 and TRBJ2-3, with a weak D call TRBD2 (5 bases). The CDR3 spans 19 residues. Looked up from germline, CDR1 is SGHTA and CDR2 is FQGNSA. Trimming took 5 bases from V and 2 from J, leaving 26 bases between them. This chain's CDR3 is CASSRWGRTGGSYTDTQYF. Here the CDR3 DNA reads TGTGCCAGCAGCCGCTGGGGTAGGACTGGCGGCTCGTACACAGATACGCAGTATTTT.

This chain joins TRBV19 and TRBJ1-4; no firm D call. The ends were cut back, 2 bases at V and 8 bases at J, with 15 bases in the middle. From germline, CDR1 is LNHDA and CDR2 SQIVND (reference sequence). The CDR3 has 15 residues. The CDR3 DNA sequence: TGTGCCAGTAGTATAAAGGCAGCTTCAAGGGAAAAACTGTTTTTT. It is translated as CASSIKAASREKLFF.

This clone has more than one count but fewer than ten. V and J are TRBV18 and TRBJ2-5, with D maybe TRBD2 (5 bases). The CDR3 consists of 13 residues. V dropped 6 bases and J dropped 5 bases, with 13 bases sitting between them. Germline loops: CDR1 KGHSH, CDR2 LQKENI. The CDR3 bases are TGTGCCAGCTCCCCCAGGCCGGGGGAGACCCAGTACTTC. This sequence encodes CASSPRPGETQYF.

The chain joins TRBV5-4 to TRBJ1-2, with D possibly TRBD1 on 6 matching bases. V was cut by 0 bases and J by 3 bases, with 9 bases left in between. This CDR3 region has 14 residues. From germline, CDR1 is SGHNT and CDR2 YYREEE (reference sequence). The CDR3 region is CASSLDREDYGYTF. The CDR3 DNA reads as TGTGCCAGCAGCTTGGACAGGGAAGACTATGGCTACACCTTC.

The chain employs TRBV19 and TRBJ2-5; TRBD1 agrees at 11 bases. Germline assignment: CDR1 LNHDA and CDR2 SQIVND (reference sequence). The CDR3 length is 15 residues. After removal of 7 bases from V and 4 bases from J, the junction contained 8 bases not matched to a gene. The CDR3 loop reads CASTPDRGRGETQYF. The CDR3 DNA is TGTGCCAGTACCCCGGACAGGGGGCGAGGAGAGACCCAGTACTTC.

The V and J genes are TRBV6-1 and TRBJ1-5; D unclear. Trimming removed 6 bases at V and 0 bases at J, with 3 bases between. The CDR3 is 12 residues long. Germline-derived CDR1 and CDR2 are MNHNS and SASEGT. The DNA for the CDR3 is TGTGCCAGCAGGAGTAGCAATCAGCCCCAGCATTTT. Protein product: CASRSSNQPQHF.

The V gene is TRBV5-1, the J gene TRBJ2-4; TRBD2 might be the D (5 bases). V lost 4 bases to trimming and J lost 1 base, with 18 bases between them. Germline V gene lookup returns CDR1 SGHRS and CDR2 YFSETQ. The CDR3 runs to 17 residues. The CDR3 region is CASSPRKLVRAKNIQYF. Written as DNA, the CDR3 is TGCGCCAGCAGCCCGCGAAAACTAGTTCGGGCCAAAAACATTCAGTACTTC.

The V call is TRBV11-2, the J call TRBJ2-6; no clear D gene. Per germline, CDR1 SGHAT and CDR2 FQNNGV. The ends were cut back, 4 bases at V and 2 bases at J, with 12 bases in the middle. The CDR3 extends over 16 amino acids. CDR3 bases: TGTGCCAGCAGCTCAATGAACGGAGCTGGGGCCAACGTCCTGACTTTC. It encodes CASSSMNGAGANVLTF.

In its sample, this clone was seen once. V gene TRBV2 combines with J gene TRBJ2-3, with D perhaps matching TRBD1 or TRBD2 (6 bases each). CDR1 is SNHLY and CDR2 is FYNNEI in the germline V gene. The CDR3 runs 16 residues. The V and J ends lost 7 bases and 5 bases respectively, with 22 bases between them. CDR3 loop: CASTPRGLLVGDTQYF. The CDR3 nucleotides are TGTGCCAGCACCCCACGGGGGCTGCTTGTTGGAGATACGCAGTATTTT.

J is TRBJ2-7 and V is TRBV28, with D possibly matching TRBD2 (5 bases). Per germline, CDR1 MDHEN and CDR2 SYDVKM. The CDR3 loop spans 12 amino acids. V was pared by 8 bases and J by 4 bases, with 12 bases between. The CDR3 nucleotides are TGTGCCAGCCTGGACTGGGATTACGAGCAGTACTTC. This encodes CASLDWDYEQYF.

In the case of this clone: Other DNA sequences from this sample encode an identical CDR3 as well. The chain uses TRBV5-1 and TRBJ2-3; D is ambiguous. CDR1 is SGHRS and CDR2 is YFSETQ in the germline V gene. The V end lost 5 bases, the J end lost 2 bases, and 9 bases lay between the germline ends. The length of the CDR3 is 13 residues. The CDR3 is CASSSVLTDTQYF. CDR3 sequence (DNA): TGCGCCAGCAGTTCCGTACTCACAGATACGCAGTATTTT.